This T cell receptor beta chain was obtained from a study of shared clonotypes between healthy human individuals. V shed 4 bases and J 1 base; nucleotides not matched to a gene: 4. Germline V gene data show CDR1 as SGHNT and CDR2 as YYREEE (reference sequence). The length of the CDR3 is 14 residues. Donors were Caucasian adults residing in Nashville, Tennessee, USA. The table lists this clone with a few counts. Profiled with immunoSEQ multiplex PCR; TCRdb holds only in-frame clones, not every one. The table records 300,000 to 400,000 clones, approximately 74% of them present only once. The sample taken for sequencing was memory CD4+ T cells sorted from blood. Subset here: CD45RA-negative fraction. This clonotype was obtained from a man under 40 in good health. The V call is TRBV5-4, the J call TRBJ1-1; TRBD1 aligns across 7 bases. The CDR3 loop is CASSPWTGNTEAFF. The CDR3 bases are TGTGCCAGCAGCCCTTGGACAGGGAACACTGAAGCTTTCTTT.